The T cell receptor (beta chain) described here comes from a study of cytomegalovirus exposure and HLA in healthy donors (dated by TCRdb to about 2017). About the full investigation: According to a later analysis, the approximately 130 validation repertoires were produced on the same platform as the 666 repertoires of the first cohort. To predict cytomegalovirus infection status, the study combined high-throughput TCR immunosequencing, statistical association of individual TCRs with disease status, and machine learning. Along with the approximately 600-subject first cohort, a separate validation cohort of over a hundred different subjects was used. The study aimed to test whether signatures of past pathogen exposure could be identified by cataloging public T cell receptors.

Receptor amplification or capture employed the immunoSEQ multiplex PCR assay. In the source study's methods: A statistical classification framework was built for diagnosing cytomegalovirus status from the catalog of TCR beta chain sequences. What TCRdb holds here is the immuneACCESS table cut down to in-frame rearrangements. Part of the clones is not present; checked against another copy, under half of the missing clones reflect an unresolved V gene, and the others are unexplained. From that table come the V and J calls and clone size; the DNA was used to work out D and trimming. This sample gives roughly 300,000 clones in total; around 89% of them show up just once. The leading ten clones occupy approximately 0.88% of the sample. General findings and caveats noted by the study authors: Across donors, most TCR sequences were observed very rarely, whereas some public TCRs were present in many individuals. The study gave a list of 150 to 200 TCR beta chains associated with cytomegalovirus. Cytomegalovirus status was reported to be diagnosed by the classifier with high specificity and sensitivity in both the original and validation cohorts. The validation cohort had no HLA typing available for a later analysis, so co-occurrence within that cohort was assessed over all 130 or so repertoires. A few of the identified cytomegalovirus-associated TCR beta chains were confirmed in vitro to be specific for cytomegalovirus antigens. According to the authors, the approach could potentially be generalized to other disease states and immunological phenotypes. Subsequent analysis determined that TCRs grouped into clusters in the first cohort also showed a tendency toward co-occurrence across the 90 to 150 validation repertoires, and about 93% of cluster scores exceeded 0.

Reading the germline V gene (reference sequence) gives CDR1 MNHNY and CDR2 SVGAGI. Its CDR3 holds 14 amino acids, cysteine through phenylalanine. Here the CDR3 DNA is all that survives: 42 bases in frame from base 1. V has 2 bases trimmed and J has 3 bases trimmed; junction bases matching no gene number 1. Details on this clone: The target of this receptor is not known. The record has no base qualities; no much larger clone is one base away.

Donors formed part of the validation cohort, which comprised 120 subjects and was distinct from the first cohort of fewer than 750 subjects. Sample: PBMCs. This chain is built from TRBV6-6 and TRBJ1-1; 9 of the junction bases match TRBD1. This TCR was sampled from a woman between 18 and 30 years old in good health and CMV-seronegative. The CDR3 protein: CASSYRQGDTEAFF. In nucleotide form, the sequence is TGTGCCAGCAGTTACCGACAGGGGGACACTGAAGCTTTCTTT.